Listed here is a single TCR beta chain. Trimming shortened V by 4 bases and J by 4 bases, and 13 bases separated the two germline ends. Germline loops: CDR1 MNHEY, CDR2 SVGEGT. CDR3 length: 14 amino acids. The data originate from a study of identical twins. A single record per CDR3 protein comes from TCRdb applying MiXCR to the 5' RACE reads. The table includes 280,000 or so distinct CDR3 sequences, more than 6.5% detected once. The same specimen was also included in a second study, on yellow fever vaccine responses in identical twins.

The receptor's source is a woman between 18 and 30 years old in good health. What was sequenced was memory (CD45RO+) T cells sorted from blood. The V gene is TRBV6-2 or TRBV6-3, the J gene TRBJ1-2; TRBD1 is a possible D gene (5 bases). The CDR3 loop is CASSFGQTSYGYTF. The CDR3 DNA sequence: TGTGCCAGCAGTTTTGGACAAACCTCCTATGGCTACACCTTC.